Each of the 4 T cell receptor beta chains below was sequenced from the same sample in a study of shared clonotypes between healthy human individuals. Some clones are missing from TCRdb's copy, which holds only in-frame ones; the method was immunoSEQ multiplex PCR. The sample has roughly 2,000,000 clones; 93% are singletons. Naive CD8 cells comprised CD45RO-negative, CCR7-positively selected cells, excluding terminally differentiated effector memory CD45RA+ cells. The sequencing sample was made of naive CD8+ T cells from PBMCs. These receptors came from a man aged 18 to 30 in good health. Some clones in this sample may be carry-over from other donors' samples.

The genes are TRBV27 and TRBJ2-5; 7 bases are a match to TRBD1. V dropped 8 bases and J dropped 1; count of bases not matched to a gene: 13. This CDR3 has 16 amino acids. The V gene's germline CDR1 is MNHEY and CDR2 SMNVEV (reference sequence). CDR3: CASHKRTGHLQETQYF. CDR3 in DNA: TGTGCCAGCCACAAAAGGACAGGACACCTCCAAGAGACCCAGTACTTC.

The chain employs TRBV2 and TRBJ2-7, with D perhaps being TRBD1 or TRBD2 (5 bases each). The CDR3 extends over 18 amino acids. Germline loops: CDR1 SNHLY, CDR2 FYNNEI. The V and J ends lost 11 bases and 0 bases respectively, with 29 bases between them. CDR3 bases: TGTGCCGGTAGGGACCCGCTCTGGACGGAACTAAGCTCCTACGAGCAGTACTTC. It codes for CAGRDPLWTELSSYEQYF.

V usage is TRBV29-1 and J usage is TRBJ2-7, with TRBD2 identical over 7 bases. The V segment lost 6 bases and the J segment 6 bases; nucleotides outside the gene matches: 11. CDR3 length: 13 amino acids. CDR1 and CDR2 from the germline V gene are SQVTM and ANQGSEA. The CDR3 loop reads CSVWGGARREQYF. In DNA form, the CDR3 reads TGCAGCGTCTGGGGGGGAGCCCGGCGCGAGCAGTACTTC.

The chain combines TRBV6-4 with TRBJ1-5; no clear D. Trimming left V 1 base short and J 2 bases short, with 12 bases between. This CDR3 region has 16 residues. Germline V lookup: CDR1 MRHNA, CDR2 SNTAGT. CDR3 nucleotide sequence: TGTGCCAGCAGTGACTTAACCCACCTGGGCAATCAGCCCCAGCATTTT. This encodes CASSDLTHLGNQPQHF.